Listed below are T cell receptor beta chains from one sample, sequenced in a study of blood T cell repertoires in COVID-19. Method: immunoSEQ multiplex PCR; TCRdb's copy keeps in-frame clones and lacks some. The table records about 130,000 clones, about 79% of them present only once. The sequenced material came from peripheral blood. These receptors originate from a woman of 80 years or more with acute or convalescent COVID-19. Each CDR3 is given with its conserved first and last residue. D genes are given only for firm matches. Size values are once, few and many counts, or a class for expanded clones, and some rows have none.

v_gene: TRBV18; d_gene: .; j_gene: TRBJ2-3; abundance: .; CDR3aa: CASSPARVTGDTQYF; CDR3nt: TGTGCCAGCTCACCAGCTAGAGTAACGGGAGATACGCAGTATTTT
v_gene: TRBV7-6; d_gene: TRBD1; j_gene: TRBJ1-5; abundance: .; CDR3aa: CASSLSDRALAPQHF; CDR3nt: TGTGCCAGCAGCTTATCTGACAGGGCCTTAGCGCCCCAGCATTTT
v_gene: TRBV27; d_gene: .; j_gene: TRBJ1-2; abundance: .; CDR3aa: CASSRTGGGLYGYTF; CDR3nt: TGTGCCAGCAGTCGTACCGGGGGGGGACTTTATGGCTACACCTTC
v_gene: TRBV7-6; d_gene: TRBD2; j_gene: TRBJ2-1; abundance: once; CDR3aa: CASSLAAGGDYNEQFF; CDR3nt: TGTGCCAGCAGCTTAGCGGCGGGGGGGGATTACAATGAGCAGTTCTTC
v_gene: TRBV7-3; d_gene: .; j_gene: TRBJ1-1; abundance: .; CDR3aa: CASSLKDGSGEAFF; CDR3nt: TGTGCCAGCAGCTTAAAGGACGGAAGCGGTGAAGCTTTCTTT
v_gene: TRBV18; d_gene: TRBD1; j_gene: TRBJ1-5; abundance: .; CDR3aa: CASSQGAWSNQPQHF; CDR3nt: TGTGCCAGCTCACAGGGGGCTTGGAGCAATCAGCCCCAGCATTTT
v_gene: TRBV3-1/TRBV3-2; d_gene: TRBD2; j_gene: TRBJ2-5; abundance: .; CDR3aa: CASSLRTSGAKETQYF; CDR3nt: TGTGCCAGCAGCCTGCGGACTAGCGGGGCCAAAGAGACCCAGTACTTC
v_gene: TRBV9; d_gene: .; j_gene: TRBJ1-2; abundance: .; CDR3aa: CASSVVSSPGGYTF; CDR3nt: TGTGCCAGCAGCGTAGTGAGCAGCCCAGGGGGCTACACCTTC
v_gene: TRBV4-3; d_gene: .; j_gene: TRBJ1-6; abundance: .; CDR3aa: CASSQGTGPLNSPLHF; CDR3nt: TGCGCCAGCAGCCAGGGAACAGGTCCCCTTAATTCACCCCTCCACTTT
v_gene: TRBV28; d_gene: .; j_gene: TRBJ1-4; abundance: once; CDR3aa: CASTLGLGNEKLFF; CDR3nt: TGTGCCAGCACCCTAGGATTGGGTAATGAAAAACTGTTTTTT
v_gene: TRBV5-4; d_gene: TRBD1; j_gene: TRBJ1-2; abundance: few; CDR3aa: CASSLAGGSRGYTF; CDR3nt: TGTGCCAGCAGCTTGGCAGGGGGCTCTAGGGGCTACACCTTC
v_gene: TRBV19; d_gene: TRBD1; j_gene: TRBJ1-4; abundance: .; CDR3aa: CASSLTGSRQNEKLFF; CDR3nt: TGTGCCAGTAGCCTGACAGGGAGCCGGCAGAATGAAAAACTGTTTTTT
v_gene: TRBV4-1; d_gene: .; j_gene: TRBJ2-7; abundance: .; CDR3aa: CASSDDRGRTAYEQYF; CDR3nt: TGCGCCAGCAGCGACGATCGGGGGAGGACCGCCTACGAGCAGTACTTC
v_gene: TRBV11-2; d_gene: .; j_gene: TRBJ2-2; abundance: .; CDR3aa: CASSFTRNTGELFF; CDR3nt: TGTGCCAGCAGCTTTACACGGAACACCGGGGAGCTGTTTTTT
v_gene: TRBV6-5; d_gene: .; j_gene: TRBJ2-7; abundance: once; CDR3aa: CASSRASAYEQYF; CDR3nt: TGTGCCAGCAGTCGCGCTTCTGCCTACGAGCAGTACTTC
v_gene: TRBV2; d_gene: .; j_gene: TRBJ1-1; abundance: .; CDR3aa: CASSVQDTEAFF; CDR3nt: TGTGCCAGCAGTGTGCAGGACACTGAAGCTTTCTTT
v_gene: TRBV20-1; d_gene: .; j_gene: TRBJ1-2; abundance: few; CDR3aa: CSARGVYGYTF; CDR3nt: TGCAGTGCTCGGGGAGTCTATGGCTACACCTTC
v_gene: TRBV5-5; d_gene: .; j_gene: TRBJ1-3; abundance: .; CDR3aa: CASSFISGNTIYF; CDR3nt: TGTGCCAGCAGCTTTATCTCTGGAAACACCATATATTTT
v_gene: TRBV7-3; d_gene: .; j_gene: TRBJ2-1; abundance: .; CDR3aa: CASSLRGDNEQFF; CDR3nt: TGTGCCAGCAGCTTAAGGGGGGACAATGAGCAGTTCTTC
v_gene: TRBV5-5; d_gene: .; j_gene: TRBJ1-6; abundance: .; CDR3aa: CASRSMGAFSPLHF; CDR3nt: TGTGCCAGCAGGTCTATGGGGGCGTTTTCACCCCTCCACTTT
v_gene: TRBV11-3; d_gene: .; j_gene: TRBJ2-1; abundance: .; CDR3aa: CASSSSRNEQFF; CDR3nt: TGTGCCAGCAGCTCGAGTCGGAATGAGCAGTTCTTC
v_gene: TRBV19; d_gene: TRBD1; j_gene: TRBJ2-2; abundance: .; CDR3aa: CASSMKGQGGTGELFF; CDR3nt: TGTGCCAGTAGTATGAAGGGACAGGGTGGGACCGGGGAGCTGTTTTTT
v_gene: TRBV27; d_gene: TRBD1; j_gene: TRBJ1-2; abundance: .; CDR3aa: CASSYRQGNYGYTF; CDR3nt: TGTGCCAGCAGTTACCGACAGGGGAACTATGGCTACACCTTC
v_gene: TRBV5-1; d_gene: .; j_gene: TRBJ2-6; abundance: once; CDR3aa: CASSSLRAPRSGANVLTF; CDR3nt: TGCGCCAGCAGCTCCCTCAGGGCACCTCGCTCTGGGGCCAACGTCCTGACTTTC
v_gene: TRBV9; d_gene: TRBD1; j_gene: TRBJ1-1; abundance: .; CDR3aa: CASTLTGDTEAFF; CDR3nt: TGTGCCAGCACTCTAACAGGGGACACTGAAGCTTTCTTT
v_gene: TRBV6-2/TRBV6-3; d_gene: .; j_gene: TRBJ1-1; abundance: .; CDR3aa: CASSYFPGEGAEAFF; CDR3nt: TGTGCCAGCAGTTATTTCCCAGGGGAAGGCGCTGAAGCTTTCTTT
v_gene: TRBV2; d_gene: TRBD2; j_gene: TRBJ2-5; abundance: .; CDR3aa: CASSDPSGANRETQYF; CDR3nt: TGTGCCAGCAGTGACCCTAGCGGGGCCAATCGAGAGACCCAGTACTTC
v_gene: TRBV6-6; d_gene: TRBD1; j_gene: TRBJ2-3; abundance: .; CDR3aa: CATTRWDRNTDTQYF; CDR3nt: TGTGCCACCACACGATGGGACAGAAACACAGATACGCAGTATTTT
v_gene: TRBV24-1; d_gene: .; j_gene: TRBJ2-3; abundance: .; CDR3aa: CATSPSVATDTQYF; CDR3nt: TGTGCCACCAGCCCTTCGGTAGCGACAGATACGCAGTATTTT
v_gene: TRBV5-8; d_gene: .; j_gene: TRBJ1-1; abundance: few; CDR3aa: CASSLLRRGPSGAFF; CDR3nt: TGTGCCAGCAGCTTACTCCGCAGGGGACCCTCCGGAGCTTTCTTT
v_gene: TRBV5-4; d_gene: TRBD1; j_gene: TRBJ2-5; abundance: .; CDR3aa: CASSWGQGETQYF; CDR3nt: TGTGCCAGCAGCTGGGGACAGGGAGAGACCCAGTACTTC
v_gene: TRBV7-2; d_gene: TRBD2; j_gene: TRBJ2-2; abundance: .; CDR3aa: CASSPSWGGGNGELFF; CDR3nt: TGTGCCAGCAGCCCCTCGTGGGGGGGTGGTAACGGGGAGCTGTTTTTT
v_gene: TRBV4-3; d_gene: .; j_gene: TRBJ1-2; abundance: .; CDR3aa: CASSQSHPYRGGYTF; CDR3nt: TGCGCCAGCAGCCAATCACACCCTTACCGAGGTGGCTACACCTTC
v_gene: TRBV2; d_gene: .; j_gene: TRBJ1-3; abundance: once; CDR3aa: CASSGWALGNTIYF; CDR3nt: TGTGCCAGCAGTGGGTGGGCACTCGGAAACACCATATATTTT
v_gene: TRBV27; d_gene: TRBD1; j_gene: TRBJ1-2; abundance: few; CDR3aa: CASSDQRQGYGYTF; CDR3nt: TGTGCCAGCAGTGACCAAAGACAGGGCTATGGCTACACCTTC
v_gene: TRBV2; d_gene: .; j_gene: TRBJ2-6; abundance: .; CDR3aa: CASSEESPSSGANVLTF; CDR3nt: TGTGCCAGCAGTGAGGAGTCGCCTAGCTCTGGGGCCAACGTCCTGACTTTC
v_gene: TRBV2; d_gene: TRBD2; j_gene: TRBJ2-2; abundance: .; CDR3aa: CASSSLRGAGELFF; CDR3nt: TGTGCCAGCAGCTCCCTCCGGGGGGCCGGGGAGCTGTTTTTT
v_gene: TRBV5-6; d_gene: .; j_gene: TRBJ2-7; abundance: .; CDR3aa: CASSLALPGAGVGKQYF; CDR3nt: TGTGCCAGCAGCTTGGCGTTACCCGGGGCAGGGGTGGGTAAGCAGTACTTC
v_gene: TRBV2; d_gene: TRBD2; j_gene: TRBJ2-3; abundance: .; CDR3aa: CASSYLAGVTDTQYF; CDR3nt: TGTGCCAGCAGTTATCTAGCGGGGGTCACAGATACGCAGTATTTT
v_gene: TRBV15; d_gene: .; j_gene: TRBJ2-7; abundance: .; CDR3aa: CATSRDIYEQYF; CDR3nt: TGTGCCACCAGCAGAGATATTTACGAGCAGTACTTC
v_gene: TRBV5-1; d_gene: .; j_gene: TRBJ2-5; abundance: .; CDR3aa: CASSSQGRETQYF; CDR3nt: TGCGCCAGCAGCTCGCAGGGGAGAGAGACCCAGTACTTC
v_gene: TRBV19; d_gene: TRBD1; j_gene: TRBJ1-5; abundance: once; CDR3aa: CASSVGQDLFNQPQHF; CDR3nt: TGTGCCAGTAGCGTGGGACAGGACTTATTCAATCAGCCCCAGCATTTT
v_gene: TRBV6-2/TRBV6-3; d_gene: .; j_gene: TRBJ2-5; abundance: .; CDR3aa: CASSWQGPVLETQYF; CDR3nt: TGTGCCAGCAGTTGGCAGGGTCCTGTGCTGGAGACCCAGTACTTC
v_gene: TRBV6-5; d_gene: TRBD2; j_gene: TRBJ2-5; abundance: .; CDR3aa: CASSASGGLETQYF; CDR3nt: TGTGCCAGCAGCGCTAGCGGGGGGCTTGAGACCCAGTACTTC
v_gene: TRBV6-6; d_gene: .; j_gene: TRBJ1-5; abundance: .; CDR3aa: CASSRNPSGRGNQPQHF; CDR3nt: TGTGCCAGCAGTCGAAACCCGAGCGGGCGGGGGAATCAGCCCCAGCATTTT
v_gene: TRBV5-1; d_gene: TRBD2; j_gene: TRBJ2-3; abundance: .; CDR3aa: CASSLAPSGGTSTDTQYF; CDR3nt: TGCGCCAGCAGCTTGGCGCCTAGCGGGGGAACTAGCACAGATACGCAGTATTTT
v_gene: TRBV10-3; d_gene: .; j_gene: TRBJ1-1; abundance: .; CDR3aa: CAIMGDLRGTEAFF; CDR3nt: TGTGCCATCATGGGTGACTTGCGAGGGACTGAAGCTTTCTTT
v_gene: TRBV5-1; d_gene: .; j_gene: TRBJ1-4; abundance: .; CDR3aa: CASSLGAQTNEKLFF; CDR3nt: TGCGCCAGCAGCTTGGGGGCGCAAACTAATGAAAAACTGTTTTTT
v_gene: TRBV11-2; d_gene: TRBD1; j_gene: TRBJ1-2; abundance: few; CDR3aa: CASSPIRTGHGYTF; CDR3nt: TGTGCCAGCAGCCCTATTAGGACAGGGCATGGCTACACCTTC
v_gene: TRBV5-1; d_gene: .; j_gene: TRBJ1-1; abundance: .; CDR3aa: CASSLSTGTEAFF; CDR3nt: TGCGCCAGCAGCTTGTCGACAGGCACTGAAGCTTTCTTT
v_gene: TRBV10-1; d_gene: .; j_gene: TRBJ2-3; abundance: .; CDR3aa: CASSESKARVKPETDTQYF; CDR3nt: TGCGCCAGCAGTGAGTCAAAGGCCAGGGTTAAGCCGGAGACAGATACGCAGTATTTT
v_gene: TRBV4-1; d_gene: TRBD1; j_gene: TRBJ1-5; abundance: .; CDR3aa: CASSQGFKQGLNQPQHF; CDR3nt: TGCGCCAGCAGCCAAGGTTTTAAACAGGGGCTCAATCAGCCCCAGCATTTT
v_gene: TRBV27; d_gene: TRBD1; j_gene: TRBJ1-1; abundance: .; CDR3aa: CASRPIGTGDWGGTEAFF; CDR3nt: TGTGCCAGCAGGCCCATCGGGACAGGGGACTGGGGAGGGACTGAAGCTTTCTTT